These T cell receptor beta chains were read from a single sample in a study of neurological immune-mediated disorders. TCRdb ran MiXCR on the 5' RACE reads and lists one entry per CDR3 protein. Of around 40,000 distinct CDR3 sequences listed, 7% to 8.5% are singletons. Sequences were obtained from CD4+ T cells from blood. All receptors come from a man in his fifties in good health. CDR3s include the opening cysteine and the closing phenylalanine or tryptophan. The D gene is left open where the match is weak. The size field reads once, few or many counts, or a class when the clone is expanded.

d_gene	v_gene	abundance	j_gene	CDR3nt	CDR3aa
TRBD1	TRBV20-1	many	TRBJ2-4	TGCAGTGCTAGAGGGACAGGGAGGGCCAAAAACATTCAGTACTTC	CSARGTGRAKNIQYF
TRBD2	TRBV5-1	many	TRBJ2-1	TGCGCCAGCAGCTTGGTAGCGGGGTCCTACAATGAGCAGTTCTTC	CASSLVAGSYNEQFF
-	TRBV3-1	many	TRBJ2-2	TGTGCCAGCAGCCAATTAGGAGGCGCGAACACCGGGGAGCTGTTTTTT	CASSQLGGANTGELFF
-	TRBV12-3/TRBV12-4	many	TRBJ1-4	TGTGCCAGCAGTTTCTTGGGGAGTAATGAAAAACTGTTTTTT	CASSFLGSNEKLFF
-	TRBV20-1	many	TRBJ1-2	TGCAGTGCTAGAGGGGGAGGGTTCCGCTCCATTTATGGCTACACCTTC	CSARGGGFRSIYGYTF
-	TRBV18	many	TRBJ2-7	TGTGCCAGCTCACCGAGCTTGGCCTACGAGCAGTACTTC	CASSPSLAYEQYF
-	TRBV20-1	many	TRBJ2-1	TGCAGTGCACTGGACCCCTCCTCCTACAATGAGCAGTTCTTC	CSALDPSSYNEQFF
TRBD2	TRBV4-3	many	TRBJ2-6	TGCGCCAGCAGCCAGGGCTCGGGGGGTACTGGGGCCAACGTCCTGACTTTC	CASSQGSGGTGANVLTF
-	TRBV28	few	TRBJ1-3	TGTGCCAGCAGTTACCAGATGAACGGAAACACCATATATTTT	CASSYQMNGNTIYF
-	TRBV29-1	many	TRBJ2-3	TGCAGCGTTGATGGGCGACTCCTAACAGATACGCAGTATTTT	CSVDGRLLTDTQYF
TRBD1	TRBV20-1	many	TRBJ2-2	TGCAGTGCTGTGGACAGGGGGAACACCGGGGAGCTGTTTTTT	CSAVDRGNTGELFF
-	TRBV6-2/TRBV6-3	many	TRBJ1-5	TGTGCCAGCAGTTACGTGAGGGCTGGCAATCAGCCCCAGCATTTT	CASSYVRAGNQPQHF
TRBD1	TRBV6-5	many	TRBJ2-7	TGTGCCAGCAGTTACTCGTGGACAGGGATGAACGAGCAGTACTTC	CASSYSWTGMNEQYF